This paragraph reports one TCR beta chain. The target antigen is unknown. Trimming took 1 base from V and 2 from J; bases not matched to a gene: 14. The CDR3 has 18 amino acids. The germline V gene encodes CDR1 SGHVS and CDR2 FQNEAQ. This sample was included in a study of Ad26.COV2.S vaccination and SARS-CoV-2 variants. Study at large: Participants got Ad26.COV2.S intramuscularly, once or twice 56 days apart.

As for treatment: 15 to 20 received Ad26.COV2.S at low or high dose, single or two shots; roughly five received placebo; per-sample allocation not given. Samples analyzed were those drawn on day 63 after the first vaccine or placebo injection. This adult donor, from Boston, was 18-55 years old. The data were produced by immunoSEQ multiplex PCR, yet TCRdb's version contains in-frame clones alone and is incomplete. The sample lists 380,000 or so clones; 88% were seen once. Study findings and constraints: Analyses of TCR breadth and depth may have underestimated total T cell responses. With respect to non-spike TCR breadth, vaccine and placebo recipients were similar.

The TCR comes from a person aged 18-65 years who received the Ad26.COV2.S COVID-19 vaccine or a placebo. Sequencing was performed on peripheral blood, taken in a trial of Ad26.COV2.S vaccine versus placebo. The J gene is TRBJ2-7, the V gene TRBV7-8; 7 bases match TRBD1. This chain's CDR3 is CASSLVGTDRRSTYEQYF. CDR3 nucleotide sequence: TGTGCCAGCAGCTTAGTAGGAACGGACAGGAGATCCACCTACGAGCAGTACTTC. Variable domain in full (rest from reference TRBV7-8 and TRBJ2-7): GAGVSQSPRYKVAKRGQDVALRCDPISGHVSLFWYQQALGQGPEFLTYFQNEAQLDKSGLPSDRFFAERPEGSVSTLKIQRTQQEDSAVYLCASSLVGTDRRSTYEQYFGPGTRLTVT.